Described below is a single T cell receptor (beta chain) sequence and its context. Original data processing: Researchers report that nucleated cell counts were estimated from reference gene primer amplification. Method: immunoSEQ multiplex PCR; TCRdb's copy keeps in-frame clones and lacks some. D and trimming were read from the DNA, whereas the V and J calls and clone size are those reported in that table. The sample lists roughly 110,000 clones; around 88% were seen once. The data were taken from a study of blood T cell repertoires in COVID-19. Overall study context: There were acute and convalescent COVID-19 samples, and they came from the United States, Italy and Spain. The analysed material was cDNA or gDNA that came from T cells, B-cell-depleted T cells, or PBMCs.

Germline V gene data show CDR1 as SGHRS and CDR2 as YFSETQ. Trimming at V came to 4 bases and at J to 7 bases, leaving 8 bases not matched to a gene. CDR3 length equals 15 residues. The sample comprised peripheral blood. The receptor was isolated from a man in his fifties or sixties with active or convalescent COVID-19. This chain links TRBV5-1 with TRBJ1-2; 12 bases fit TRBD1. CDR3 in DNA: TGCGCCAGCAGCGGGGAGGGACAGGGGGCTTCTGGCTACACCTTC. Translated: CASSGEGQGASGYTF.